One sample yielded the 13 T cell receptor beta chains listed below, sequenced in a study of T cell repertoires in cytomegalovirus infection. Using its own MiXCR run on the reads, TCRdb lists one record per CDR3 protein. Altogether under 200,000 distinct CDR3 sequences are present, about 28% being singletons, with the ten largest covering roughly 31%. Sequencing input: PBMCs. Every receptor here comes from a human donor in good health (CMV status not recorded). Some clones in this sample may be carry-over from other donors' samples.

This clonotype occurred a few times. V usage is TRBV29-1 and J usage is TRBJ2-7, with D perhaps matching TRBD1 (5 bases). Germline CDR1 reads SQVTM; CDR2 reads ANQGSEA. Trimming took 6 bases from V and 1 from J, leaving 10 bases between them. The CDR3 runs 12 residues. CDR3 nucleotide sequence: TGCAGCGTCAAATCAGGGTCCTACGAGCAGTACTTC. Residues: CSVKSGSYEQYF.

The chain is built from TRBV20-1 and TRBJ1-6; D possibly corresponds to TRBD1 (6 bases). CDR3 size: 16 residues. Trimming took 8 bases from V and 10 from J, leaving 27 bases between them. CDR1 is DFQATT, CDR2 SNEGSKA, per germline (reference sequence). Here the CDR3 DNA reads TGCAGTACTACCTCAGAAACCGGGACATCGAGCTCACCCCTCCACTTT. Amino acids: CSTTSETGTSSSPLHF.

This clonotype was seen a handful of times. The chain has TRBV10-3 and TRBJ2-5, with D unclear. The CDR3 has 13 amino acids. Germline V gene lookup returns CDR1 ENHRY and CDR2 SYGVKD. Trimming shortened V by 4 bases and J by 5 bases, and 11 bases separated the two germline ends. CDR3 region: CAISGGPRETQYF. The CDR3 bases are TGTGCCATCAGTGGAGGCCCCAGGGAGACCCAGTACTTC.

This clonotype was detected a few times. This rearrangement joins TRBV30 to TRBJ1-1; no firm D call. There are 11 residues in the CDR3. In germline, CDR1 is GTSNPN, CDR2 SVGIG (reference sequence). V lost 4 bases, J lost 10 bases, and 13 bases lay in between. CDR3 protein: CAWTELKGAFF. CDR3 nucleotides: TGTGCCTGGACAGAACTAAAGGGAGCTTTCTTT. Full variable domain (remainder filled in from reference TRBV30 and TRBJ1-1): SQTIHQWPATLVQPVGSPLSLECTVEGTSNPNLYWYRQAAGRGLQLLFYSVGIGQISSEVPQNLSASRPQDRQFILSSKKLLLSDSGFYLCAWTELKGAFFGQGTRLTVV.

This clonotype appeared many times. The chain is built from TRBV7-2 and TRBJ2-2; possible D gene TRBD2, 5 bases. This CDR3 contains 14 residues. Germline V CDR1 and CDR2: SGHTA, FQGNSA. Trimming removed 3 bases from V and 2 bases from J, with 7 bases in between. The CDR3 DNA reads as TGTGCCAGCAGCTTCGAGGGTAACACCGGGGAGCTGTTTTTT. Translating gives CASSFEGNTGELFF.

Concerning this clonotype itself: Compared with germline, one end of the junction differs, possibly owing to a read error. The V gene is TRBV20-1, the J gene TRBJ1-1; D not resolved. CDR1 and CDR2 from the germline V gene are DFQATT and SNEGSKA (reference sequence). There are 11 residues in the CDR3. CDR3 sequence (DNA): TGCAGTGCTAGGAGTGGAACTGAAGCTTTTTTT. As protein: CSARSGTEAFF.

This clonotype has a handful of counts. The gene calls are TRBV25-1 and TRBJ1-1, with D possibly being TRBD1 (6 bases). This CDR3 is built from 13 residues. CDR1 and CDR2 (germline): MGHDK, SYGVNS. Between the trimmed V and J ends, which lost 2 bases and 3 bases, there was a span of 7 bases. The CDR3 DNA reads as TGTGCCAGCAGTGAAGCAGGGGACACTGAAGCTTTCTTT. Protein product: CASSEAGDTEAFF. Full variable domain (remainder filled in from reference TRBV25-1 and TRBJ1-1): EADIYQTPRYLVIGTGKKITLECSQTMGHDKMYWYQQDPGMELHLIHYSYGVNSTEKGDLSSESTVSRIRTEHFPLTLESARPSHTSQYLCASSEAGDTEAFFGQGTRLTVV.

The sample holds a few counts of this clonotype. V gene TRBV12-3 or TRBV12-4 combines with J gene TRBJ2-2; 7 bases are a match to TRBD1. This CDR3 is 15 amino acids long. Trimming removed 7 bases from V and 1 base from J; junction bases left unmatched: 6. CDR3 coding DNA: TGTGCCAGCACTCAGACAGGGTTGAACACCGGGGAGCTGTTTTTT. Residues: CASTQTGLNTGELFF.

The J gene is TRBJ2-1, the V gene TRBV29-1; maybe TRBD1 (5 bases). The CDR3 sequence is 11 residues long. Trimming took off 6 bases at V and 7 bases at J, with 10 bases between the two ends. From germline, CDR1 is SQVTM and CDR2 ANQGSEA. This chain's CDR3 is CSVPRVNEQFF. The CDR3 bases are TGCAGCGTGCCCAGGGTTAATGAGCAGTTCTTC.

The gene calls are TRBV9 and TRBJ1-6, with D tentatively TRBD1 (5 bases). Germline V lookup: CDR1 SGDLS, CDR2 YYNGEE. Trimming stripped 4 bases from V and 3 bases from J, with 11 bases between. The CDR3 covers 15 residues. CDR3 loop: CASSPREDYNSPLHF. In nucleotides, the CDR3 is TGTGCCAGCAGCCCCAGGGAGGACTATAATTCACCCCTCCACTTT.

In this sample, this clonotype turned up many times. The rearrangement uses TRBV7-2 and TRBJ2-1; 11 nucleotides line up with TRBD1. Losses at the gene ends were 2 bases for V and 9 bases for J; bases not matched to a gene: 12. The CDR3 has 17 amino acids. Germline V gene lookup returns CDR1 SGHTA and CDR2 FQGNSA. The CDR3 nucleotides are TGTGCCAGCAGCTTACCGACGGCCGGGACAGGGGGAGGTGAGCAGTTCTTC. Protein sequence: CASSLPTAGTGGGEQFF.

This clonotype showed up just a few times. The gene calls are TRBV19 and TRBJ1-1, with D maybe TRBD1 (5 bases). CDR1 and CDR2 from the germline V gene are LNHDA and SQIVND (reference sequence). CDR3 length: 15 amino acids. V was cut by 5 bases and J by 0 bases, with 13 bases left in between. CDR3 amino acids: CASSSTGPMNTEAFF. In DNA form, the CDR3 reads TGTGCCAGTAGTTCTACAGGTCCTATGAACACTGAAGCTTTCTTT.

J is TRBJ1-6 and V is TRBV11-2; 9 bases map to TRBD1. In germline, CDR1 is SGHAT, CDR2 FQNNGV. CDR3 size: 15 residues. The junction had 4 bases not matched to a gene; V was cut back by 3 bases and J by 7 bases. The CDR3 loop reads CASSFTGTGNSPLHF. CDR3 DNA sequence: TGTGCCAGCAGCTTCACCGGGACAGGGAATTCACCCCTCCACTTT.